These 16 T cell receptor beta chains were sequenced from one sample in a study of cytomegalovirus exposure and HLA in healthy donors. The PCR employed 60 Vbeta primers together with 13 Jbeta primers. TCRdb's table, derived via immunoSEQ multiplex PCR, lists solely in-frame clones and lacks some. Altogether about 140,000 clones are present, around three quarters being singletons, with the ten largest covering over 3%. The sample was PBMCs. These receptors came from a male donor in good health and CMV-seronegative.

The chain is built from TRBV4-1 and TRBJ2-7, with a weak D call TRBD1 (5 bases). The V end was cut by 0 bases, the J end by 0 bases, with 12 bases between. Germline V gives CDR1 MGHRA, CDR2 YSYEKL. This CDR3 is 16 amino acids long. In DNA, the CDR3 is TGCGCCAGCAGCCAAGATGACAGCCCCTACTCCTACGAGCAGTACTTC. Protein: CASSQDDSPYSYEQYF.

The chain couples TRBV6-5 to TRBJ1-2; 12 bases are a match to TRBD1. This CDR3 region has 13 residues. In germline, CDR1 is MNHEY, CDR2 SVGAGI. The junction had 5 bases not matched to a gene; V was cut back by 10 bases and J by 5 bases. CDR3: CATGTGGWYGYTF. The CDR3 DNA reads TGTGCCACCGGGACAGGGGGCTGGTATGGCTACACCTTC.

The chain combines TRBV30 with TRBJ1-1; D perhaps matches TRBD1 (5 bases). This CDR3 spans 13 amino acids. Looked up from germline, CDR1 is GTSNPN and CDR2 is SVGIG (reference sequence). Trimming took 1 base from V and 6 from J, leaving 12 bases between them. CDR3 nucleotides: TGTGCCTGGAGTGATGGGGGGGTCGCTGAAGCTTTCTTT. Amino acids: CAWSDGGVAEAFF. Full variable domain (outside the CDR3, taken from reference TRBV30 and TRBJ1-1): SQTIHQWPATLVQPVGSPLSLECTVEGTSNPNLYWYRQAAGRGLQLLFYSVGIGQISSEVPQNLSASRPQDRQFILSSKKLLLSDSGFYLCAWSDGGVAEAFFGQGTRLTVV.

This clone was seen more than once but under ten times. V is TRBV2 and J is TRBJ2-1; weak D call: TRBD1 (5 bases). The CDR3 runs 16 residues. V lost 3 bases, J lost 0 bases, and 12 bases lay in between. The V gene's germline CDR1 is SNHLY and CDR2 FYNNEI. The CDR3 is CASSDDGAASYNEQFF. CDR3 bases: TGTGCCAGCAGTGACGATGGGGCGGCCTCCTACAATGAGCAGTTCTTC.

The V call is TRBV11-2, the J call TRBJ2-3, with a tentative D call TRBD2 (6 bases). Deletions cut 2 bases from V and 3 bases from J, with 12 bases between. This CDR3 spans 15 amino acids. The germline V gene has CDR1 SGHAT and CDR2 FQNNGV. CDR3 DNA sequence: TGTGCCAGCAGCTTACCGGGAGTGGGGACAGATACGCAGTATTTT. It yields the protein CASSLPGVGTDTQYF.

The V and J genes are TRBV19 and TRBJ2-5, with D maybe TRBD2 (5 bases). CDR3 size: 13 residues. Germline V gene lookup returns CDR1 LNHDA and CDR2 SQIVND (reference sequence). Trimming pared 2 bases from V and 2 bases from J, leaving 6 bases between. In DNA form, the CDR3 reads TGTGCCAGTAGTATACGGGGACAAGAGACCCAGTACTTC. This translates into CASSIRGQETQYF. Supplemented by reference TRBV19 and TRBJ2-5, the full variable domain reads DGGITQSPKYLFRKEGQNVTLSCEQNLNHDAMYWYRQDPGQGLRLIYYSQIVNDFQKGDIAEGYSVSREKKESFPLTVTSAQKNPTAFYLCASSIRGQETQYFGPGTRLLVL.

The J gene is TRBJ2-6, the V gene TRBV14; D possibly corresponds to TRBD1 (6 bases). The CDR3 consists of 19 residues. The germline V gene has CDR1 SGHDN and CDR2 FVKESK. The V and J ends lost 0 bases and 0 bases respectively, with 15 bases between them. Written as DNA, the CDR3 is TGTGCCAGCAGCCAAGATCAGGGGCCAATATTCTCTGGGGCCAACGTCCTGACTTTC. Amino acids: CASSQDQGPIFSGANVLTF.

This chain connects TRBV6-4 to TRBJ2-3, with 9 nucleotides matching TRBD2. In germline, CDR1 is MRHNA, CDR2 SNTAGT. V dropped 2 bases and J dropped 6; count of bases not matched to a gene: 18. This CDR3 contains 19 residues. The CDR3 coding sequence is TGTGCCAGCAGTGACCGAGGGACTAGCTCAGCCGCGTCCCGGGATACGCAGTATTTT. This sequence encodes CASSDRGTSSAASRDTQYF.

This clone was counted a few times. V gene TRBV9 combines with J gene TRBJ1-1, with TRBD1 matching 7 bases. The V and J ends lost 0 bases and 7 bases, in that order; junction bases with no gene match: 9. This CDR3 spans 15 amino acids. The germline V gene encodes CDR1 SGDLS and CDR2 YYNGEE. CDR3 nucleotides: TGTGCCAGCAGCGTAGGGGGGACAGTTGTCGGTGAAGCTTTCTTT. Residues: CASSVGGTVVGEAFF.

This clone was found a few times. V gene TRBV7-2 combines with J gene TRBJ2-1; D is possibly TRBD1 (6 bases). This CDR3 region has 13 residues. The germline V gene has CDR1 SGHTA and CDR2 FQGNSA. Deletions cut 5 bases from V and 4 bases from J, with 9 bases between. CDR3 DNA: TGTGCCAGCAGCCCCGGACAGTACAATGAGCAGTTCTTC. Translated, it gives CASSPGQYNEQFF.

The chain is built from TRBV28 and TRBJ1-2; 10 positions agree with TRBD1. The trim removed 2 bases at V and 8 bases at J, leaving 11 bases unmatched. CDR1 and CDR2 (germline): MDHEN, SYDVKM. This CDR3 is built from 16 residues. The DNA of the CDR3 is TGTGCCAGCAGTTTAAGTCGGACAGGGGGGATTGGAGGCTACACCTTC. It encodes CASSLSRTGGIGGYTF.

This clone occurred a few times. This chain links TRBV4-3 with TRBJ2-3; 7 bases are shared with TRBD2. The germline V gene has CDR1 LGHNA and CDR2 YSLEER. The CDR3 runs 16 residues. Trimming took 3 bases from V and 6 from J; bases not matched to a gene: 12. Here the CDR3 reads CASSHTGGPKGDTQYF. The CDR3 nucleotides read TGCGCCAGCAGCCACACGGGAGGCCCGAAGGGGGATACGCAGTATTTT.

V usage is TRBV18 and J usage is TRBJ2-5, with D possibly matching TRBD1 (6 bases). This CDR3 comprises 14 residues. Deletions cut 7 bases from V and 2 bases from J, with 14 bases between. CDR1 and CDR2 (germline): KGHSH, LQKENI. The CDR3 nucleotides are TGTGCCAGCTGGCTGGCAGGGGCACAAGAGACCCAGTACTTC. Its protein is CASWLAGAQETQYF.

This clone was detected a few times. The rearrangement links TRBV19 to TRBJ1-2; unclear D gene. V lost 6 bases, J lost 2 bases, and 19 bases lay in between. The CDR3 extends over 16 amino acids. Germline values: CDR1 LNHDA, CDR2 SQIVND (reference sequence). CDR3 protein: CASSRESPYLNYGYTF. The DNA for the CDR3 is TGTGCCAGTAGCCGCGAGAGCCCGTACCTAAACTATGGCTACACCTTC.

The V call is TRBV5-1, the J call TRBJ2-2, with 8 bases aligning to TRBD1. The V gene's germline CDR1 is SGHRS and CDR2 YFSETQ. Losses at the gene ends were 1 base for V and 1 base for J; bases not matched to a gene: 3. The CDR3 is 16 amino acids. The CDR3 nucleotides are TGCGCCAGCAGCTTGTTTGGACAGGGGAACACCGGGGAGCTGTTTTTT. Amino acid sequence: CASSLFGQGNTGELFF.

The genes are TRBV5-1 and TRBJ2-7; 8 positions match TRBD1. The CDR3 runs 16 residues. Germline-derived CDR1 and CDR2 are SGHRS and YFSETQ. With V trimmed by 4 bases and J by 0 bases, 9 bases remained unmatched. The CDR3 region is CASSPGQALSSYEQYF. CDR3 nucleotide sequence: TGCGCCAGCAGCCCGGGACAGGCCTTAAGCTCCTACGAGCAGTACTTC.